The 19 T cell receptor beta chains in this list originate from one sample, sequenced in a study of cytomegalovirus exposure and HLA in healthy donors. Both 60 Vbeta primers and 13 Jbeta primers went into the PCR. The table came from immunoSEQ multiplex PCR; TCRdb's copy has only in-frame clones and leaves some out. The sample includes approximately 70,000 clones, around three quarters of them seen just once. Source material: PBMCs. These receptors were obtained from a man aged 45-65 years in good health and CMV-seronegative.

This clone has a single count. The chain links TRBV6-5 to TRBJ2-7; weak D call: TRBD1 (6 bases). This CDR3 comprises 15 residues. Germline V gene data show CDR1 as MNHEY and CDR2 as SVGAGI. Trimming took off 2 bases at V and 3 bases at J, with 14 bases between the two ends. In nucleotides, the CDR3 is TGTGCCAGCAGTTACGGGCAGGGGAATTTCTACGAGCAGTACTTC. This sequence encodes CASSYGQGNFYEQYF.

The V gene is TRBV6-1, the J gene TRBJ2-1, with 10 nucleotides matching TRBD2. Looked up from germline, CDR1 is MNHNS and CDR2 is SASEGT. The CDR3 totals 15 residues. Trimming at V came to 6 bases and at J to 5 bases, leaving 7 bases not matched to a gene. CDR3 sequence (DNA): TGTGCCAGCAGGGCCGGGACTAGCGTCAACAATGAGCAGTTCTTC. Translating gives CASRAGTSVNNEQFF.

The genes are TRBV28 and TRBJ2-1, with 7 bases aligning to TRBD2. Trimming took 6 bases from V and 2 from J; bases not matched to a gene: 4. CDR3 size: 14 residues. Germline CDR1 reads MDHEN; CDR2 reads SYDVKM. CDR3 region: CASRRGLAYNEQFF. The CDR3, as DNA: TGTGCCAGCAGACGCGGACTAGCCTACAATGAGCAGTTCTTC.

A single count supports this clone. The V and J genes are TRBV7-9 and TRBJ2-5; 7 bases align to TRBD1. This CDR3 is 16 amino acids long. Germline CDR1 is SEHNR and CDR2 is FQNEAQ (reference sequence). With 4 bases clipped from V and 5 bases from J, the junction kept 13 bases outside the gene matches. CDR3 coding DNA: TGTGCCAGCAGCTCAACGACGGGACAGAATCCCGAGACCCAGTACTTC. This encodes CASSSTTGQNPETQYF.

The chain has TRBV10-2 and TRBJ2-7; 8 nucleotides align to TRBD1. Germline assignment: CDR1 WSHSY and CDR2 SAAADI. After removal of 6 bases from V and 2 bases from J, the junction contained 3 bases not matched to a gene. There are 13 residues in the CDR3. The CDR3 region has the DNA TGCGCCAGCAGCCCACAGGGGGCCTACGAGCAGTACTTC. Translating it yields CASSPQGAYEQYF.

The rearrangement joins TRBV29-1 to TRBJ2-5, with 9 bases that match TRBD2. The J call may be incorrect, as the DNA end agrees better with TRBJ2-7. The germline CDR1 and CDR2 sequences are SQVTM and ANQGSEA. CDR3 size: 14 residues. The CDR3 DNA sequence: TGCAGCACTGCTAGCGGGGTCTCCTCCTACGAGCAGTACTTC. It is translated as CSTASGVSSYEQYF.

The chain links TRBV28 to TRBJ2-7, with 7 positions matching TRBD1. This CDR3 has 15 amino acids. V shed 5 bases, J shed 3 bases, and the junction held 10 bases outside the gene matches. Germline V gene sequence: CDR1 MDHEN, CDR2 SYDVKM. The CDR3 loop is CASSSIRGQYYEQYF. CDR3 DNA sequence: TGTGCCAGCAGTAGTATCAGGGGACAGTACTACGAGCAGTACTTC.

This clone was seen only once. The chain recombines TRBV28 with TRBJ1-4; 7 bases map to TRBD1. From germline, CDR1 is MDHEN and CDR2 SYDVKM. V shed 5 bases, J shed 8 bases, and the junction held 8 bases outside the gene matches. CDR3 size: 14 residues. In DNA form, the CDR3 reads TGTGCCAGCAGTCCACAGGGGAGGAGCGAAAAACTGTTTTTT. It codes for CASSPQGRSEKLFF.

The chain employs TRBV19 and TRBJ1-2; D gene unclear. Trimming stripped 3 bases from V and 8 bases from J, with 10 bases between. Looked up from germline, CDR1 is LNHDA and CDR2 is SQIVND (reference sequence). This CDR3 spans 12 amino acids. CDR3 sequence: CASSMSERGYTF. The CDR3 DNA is TGTGCCAGTAGTATGAGTGAGCGGGGCTACACCTTC.

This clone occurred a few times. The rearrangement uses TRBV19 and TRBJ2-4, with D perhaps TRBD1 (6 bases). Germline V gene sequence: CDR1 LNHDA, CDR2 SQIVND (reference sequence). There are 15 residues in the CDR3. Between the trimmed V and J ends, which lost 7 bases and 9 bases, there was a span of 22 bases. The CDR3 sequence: CASTDHQGMTGIQYF. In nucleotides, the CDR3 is TGTGCCAGTACCGACCATCAGGGGATGACGGGCATTCAGTACTTC. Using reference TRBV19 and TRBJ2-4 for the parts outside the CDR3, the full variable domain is DGGITQSPKYLFRKEGQNVTLSCEQNLNHDAMYWYRQDPGQGLRLIYYSQIVNDFQKGDIAEGYSVSREKKESFPLTVTSAQKNPTAFYLCASTDHQGMTGIQYFGAGTRLSVL.

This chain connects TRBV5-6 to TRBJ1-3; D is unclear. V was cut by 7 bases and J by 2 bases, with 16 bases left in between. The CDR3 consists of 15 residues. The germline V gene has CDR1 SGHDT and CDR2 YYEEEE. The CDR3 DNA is TGTGCCAGCGGCTCCCCCGGAGGCCCTGGAAACACCATATATTTT. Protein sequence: CASGSPGGPGNTIYF.

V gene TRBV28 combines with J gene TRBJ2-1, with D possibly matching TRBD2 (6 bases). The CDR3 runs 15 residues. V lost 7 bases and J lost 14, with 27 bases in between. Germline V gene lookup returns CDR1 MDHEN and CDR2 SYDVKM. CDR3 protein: CASKEHSALLRGKFF. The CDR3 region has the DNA TGTGCCAGCAAAGAGCATAGCGCCCTACTTCGGGGGAAGTTCTTC.

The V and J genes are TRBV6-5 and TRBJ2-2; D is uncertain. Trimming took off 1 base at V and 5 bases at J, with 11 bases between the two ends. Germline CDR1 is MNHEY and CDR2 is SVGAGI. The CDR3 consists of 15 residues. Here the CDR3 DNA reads TGTGCCAGCAGTTACTATCAAGCCAGGACCGGGGAGCTGTTTTTT. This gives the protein CASSYYQARTGELFF.

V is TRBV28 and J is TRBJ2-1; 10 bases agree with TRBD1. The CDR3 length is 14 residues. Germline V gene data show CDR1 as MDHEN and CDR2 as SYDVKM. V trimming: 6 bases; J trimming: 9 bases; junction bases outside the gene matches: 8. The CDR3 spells CASRTGTGVREQFF. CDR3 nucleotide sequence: TGTGCCAGCAGAACCGGGACAGGGGTCCGTGAGCAGTTCTTC.

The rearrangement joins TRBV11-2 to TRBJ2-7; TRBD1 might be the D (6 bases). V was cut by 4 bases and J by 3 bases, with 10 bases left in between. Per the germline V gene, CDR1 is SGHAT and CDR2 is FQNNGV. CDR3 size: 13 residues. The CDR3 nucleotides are TGTGCCAGCAGCTCGGACAGATACTACGAGCAGTACTTC. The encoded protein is CASSSDRYYEQYF.

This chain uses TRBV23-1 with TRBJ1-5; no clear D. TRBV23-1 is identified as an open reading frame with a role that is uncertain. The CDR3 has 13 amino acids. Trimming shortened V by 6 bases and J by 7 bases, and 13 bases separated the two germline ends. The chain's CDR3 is CASRSRAGQPQHF. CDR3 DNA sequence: TGCGCCAGCAGATCGCGGGCTGGCCAGCCCCAGCATTTT.

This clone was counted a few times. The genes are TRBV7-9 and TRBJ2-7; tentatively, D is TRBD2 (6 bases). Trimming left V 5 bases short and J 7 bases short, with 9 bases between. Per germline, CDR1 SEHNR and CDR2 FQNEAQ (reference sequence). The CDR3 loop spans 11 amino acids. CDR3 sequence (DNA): TGTGCCAGCAGCAGACTAGAAGAGCAGTACTTC. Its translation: CASSRLEEQYF.

The CDR3 loop reads CASSGGDRMNQPQHF. The CDR3 nucleotides are TGTGCCAGCAGTGGTGGGGACAGGATGAATCAGCCCCAGCATTTT. The chain couples TRBV2 to TRBJ1-5; 8 positions agree with TRBD1. V lost 4 bases, J lost 4 bases, and 6 bases stayed unmatched. Germline V gives CDR1 SNHLY, CDR2 FYNNEI. The CDR3 is 15 residues long.

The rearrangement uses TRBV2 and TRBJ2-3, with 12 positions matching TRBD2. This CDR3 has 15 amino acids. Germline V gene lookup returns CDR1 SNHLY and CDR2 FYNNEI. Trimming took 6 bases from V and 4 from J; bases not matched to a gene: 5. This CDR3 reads CASRRLAGVADTQYF. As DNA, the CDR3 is TGTGCCAGCAGGAGACTAGCGGGAGTGGCAGATACGCAGTATTTT.